This entry describes one TCR beta chain. These data originate in a study of blood T cell repertoires in COVID-19. Method: immunoSEQ multiplex PCR; TCRdb's copy keeps in-frame clones and lacks some. Of about 50,000 clones listed, about nine tenths are singletons. CDR3 length equals 15 residues. The germline V gene has CDR1 SQVTM and CDR2 ANQGSEA. V was trimmed by 0 bases and J by 4 bases, leaving 15 bases between them. The specimen was peripheral blood. The chain is built from TRBV29-1 and TRBJ1-1; maybe TRBD1 (5 bases). The clonotype was recovered from a human donor in a cohort sampled during active COVID-19. The CDR3, as DNA: TGCAGCGTTGAAGATACAGGCGAAGGTGGCACTGAAGCTTTCTTT. Amino acid sequence: CSVEDTGEGGTEAFF.